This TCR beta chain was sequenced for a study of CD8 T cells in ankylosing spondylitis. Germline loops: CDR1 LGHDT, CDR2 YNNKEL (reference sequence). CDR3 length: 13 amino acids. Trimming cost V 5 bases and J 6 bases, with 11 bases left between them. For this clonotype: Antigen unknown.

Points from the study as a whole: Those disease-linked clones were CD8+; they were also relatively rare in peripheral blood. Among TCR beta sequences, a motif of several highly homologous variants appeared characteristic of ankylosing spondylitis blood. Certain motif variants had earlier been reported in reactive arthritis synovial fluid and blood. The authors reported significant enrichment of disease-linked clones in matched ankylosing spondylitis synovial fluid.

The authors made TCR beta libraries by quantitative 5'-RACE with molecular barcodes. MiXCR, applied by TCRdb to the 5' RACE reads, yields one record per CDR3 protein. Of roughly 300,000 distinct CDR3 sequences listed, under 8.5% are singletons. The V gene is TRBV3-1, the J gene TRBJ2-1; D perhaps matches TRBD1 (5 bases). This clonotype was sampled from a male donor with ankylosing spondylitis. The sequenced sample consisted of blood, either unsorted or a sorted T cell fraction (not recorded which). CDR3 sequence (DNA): TGTGCCAGCAGCTCCCAACAGGTCAATGAGCAGTTCTTC. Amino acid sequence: CASSSQQVNEQFF.